The following is a T cell receptor (beta chain) sequence with its context. Its binding antigen is unknown. The record has no base qualities; no much larger clone is one base away. The protocol used for the library was the immunoSEQ multiplex PCR assay. For the multiplex PCR, a mixture combining 60 forward primers for TCR Vbeta segments and 13 reverse primers for TCR Jbeta segments was used. The CDR3 region of rearranged TCR beta genes was amplified from genomic DNA by a multiplex PCR assay. Amplified TCR beta libraries were sequenced as 87-base-pair reads on the Illumina HiSeq System. The authors' analysis ran thus. A later analysis counted tens of millions of unique TCR beta chains across the approximately 700 repertoires, and some 11 million of these chains were shared by at least two donors. A nearest-neighbor algorithm error-corrected the raw reads and collapsed the reads into unique sequences, merging closely related sequences to remove PCR and sequencing errors. To assign V, D and J gene segments, CDR3 sequences were aligned to IMGT reference sequences. For a sequence to be retained, at least a six-nucleotide match to both a V gene segment and a J gene segment was required. A rearrangement counted as productive if the CDR3 had no stop codons and remained in frame with V and J, and every other rearrangement counted as non-productive. CDR3 was defined according to IMGT convention as the region running from the second conserved V-encoded cysteine to the conserved J-encoded phenylalanine. Sequences without an unambiguous match to a single V gene segment were excluded from the earlier analysis of several hundred of the donors. In an earlier analysis of roughly 500 of the donors, V segments were called functional above 56.7% productive rearrangements and were called segregating when the between-donor standard deviation exceeded 5%. A statistical classification framework was built to diagnose cytomegalovirus status from the catalog of TCR beta chain sequences. V and J gene assignment, in a later analysis, came from comparing TCR nucleotide sequences with IMGT/GENE-DB human TR gene sequences. A later analysis assigned CDR3 sequences and most-parsimonious VDJ recombination scenarios with the TCRdist pipeline. A later analysis defined each TCR beta chain by its CDR3 amino acid sequence plus V-gene family, and excluded reads lacking a unique V-gene family. To address suspected cross-contamination and a sequencing artifact, a later analysis removed 450 to 700 highly shared, low-generation-probability nucleotide sequences. For each public chain, a later analysis derived a clonal expansion index from normalized ranks of inferred template counts within each repertoire. Generation probabilities in a later analysis came from a VDJ recombination model fitted to out-of-frame rearrangements, and those results were checked against IGoR. Hypergeometric tests were used in a later analysis to score TCR-TCR, TCR-HLA and TCR-CMV co-occurrence, with a repertoire-size bias correction applied to the TCR pairs. To estimate false discovery rates, a later analysis permuted the HLA or CMV assignments 20 times. In a later analysis, co-occurring TCRs were grouped with DBSCAN, and TCRdist sequence similarity was added when clustering was performed within HLA-allele-positive subsets. Repertoires with fewer than 30,000 or more than 120,000 public chains, plus five repertoires with anomalous nucleotide sharing, were excluded from co-occurrence clustering. TCRdb took over this immuneACCESS table, retaining in-frame rearrangements with V and J assigned. Such tables are incomplete; in checked studies, under half of the missing clones stem from an unresolved V gene, and the remainder is unexplained. V and J calls and clone size are given by that table; D and trimming were obtained from the DNA. The sample has approximately 150,000 clones on record, approximately 80% of them singletons. The ten largest clones add up to about 3.1% of the sample.

CDR1 and CDR2 (MNHEY, SMNVEV) derive from the germline V gene (reference sequence). The CDR3 covers 16 residues, taking in both the cysteine and the phenylalanine. Only the CDR3 region is kept as DNA, spanning 48 bases read in frame from base 1. V is cut back by 4 bases and J by 0 bases, with 7 bases in the junction unmatched. This sample was taken from a study of cytomegalovirus exposure and HLA in healthy donors (dated 2017 in TCRdb). Broadly, across the study: According to an earlier analysis of several hundred of the donors, 150 million to 200 million T cells yielded some 110 million unique TCR beta sequences and 250 to 350 Gb of sequence data. The number of donors typed differed by locus, with about 629-630 for A, B, C, DRB1 and DQB1, around 520 for DQA1, about 610 for DPA1, and around 430 for DPB1. Among some 410 genotyped donors of the cohort, an average of approximately 240,000 unique TCR beta nucleotide sequences was sequenced per donor, of which roughly 17% were non-productive. HLA typing included class I and class II loci at four-digit resolution. In an earlier analysis of a few hundred of the donors, high-throughput TCR beta sequencing was used to judge whether each TCR beta V gene segment behaved as functional or pseudogenic. All discovery cohort repertoires had been generated on a single sequencing platform. Four or five DR-DQ haplotypes were treated as single units for association and clustering because of strong linkage in the cohort. Genome-wide SNP genotypes for about 55% of the 666 donors were used in a later genetic analysis, which treated that subset as a discovery cohort. A later analysis re-analyzed previously published TCR beta repertoires from 666 donors and added high-resolution HLA genotyping to study TCR occurrence patterns. The study combined high-throughput TCR immunosequencing, statistical association of individual TCRs with disease status, and machine learning to predict cytomegalovirus infection status. Along with the roughly 700-subject first cohort, a separate validation cohort of over a hundred different subjects was used. The genetic ancestry cluster associated with self-reported Caucasian donors included 81% of the roughly 400 genotyped donors. Rather than using new phenotypic data, the later analysis identified candidate immune exposures from TCR beta sequences and from how often those sequences occurred across donors. The aim of the study was to test whether cataloging public T cell receptors could identify signatures of past pathogen exposure. The T cell repertoires of 700 or so subjects were profiled by immunosequencing and related to cytomegalovirus serostatus. Alongside the repertoire data, information on donor age, sex, ethnicity and CMV serostatus was compiled. An early release covering approximately 600 HLA-typed donors comprised around 300 gigabases of sequencing data and approximately 85 million unique TCR sequences. Here is what the overall study found, with its caveats: Most CMV-associated TCR beta chains appeared to be HLA-restricted in a later analysis, and the HLA associations seemed to be driven largely by CMV exposure. Because HLA typing was unavailable for some donors at each locus, only the typed subset was used in association tests. A later genetic analysis associated a missense DCLRE1C variant with V-gene and J-gene trimming of TCR beta chains, and an independent cohort replicated the association. The only immune exposure information available for the cohort was CMV serostatus. Correlated functional status among segregating V segments might be attributable to linkage disequilibrium, but an unknown experimental factor could not be ruled out. Specific HLA alleles were associated with 15,000 to 20,000 TCR beta sequences at a false discovery rate of 0.05 in a later analysis. Cytomegalovirus status was reported to be diagnosed by the classifier with high specificity and sensitivity in both the original and validation cohorts. In a later analysis, TCR association rates were found to vary across HLA loci, with the most associated TCRs seen for DRB1 alleles and the fewest for HLA-C alleles. A few of the identified cytomegalovirus-associated TCR beta chains were confirmed in vitro to be specific for cytomegalovirus antigens. The authors suggested that the approach could potentially be extended to other disease states and immunological phenotypes. In an earlier analysis of several hundred of the donors, most TCR beta V segments were observed in productive rearrangements about 90% or about 30% of the time, broadly matching IMGT annotations. In a later analysis, HLA-associated TCR beta chains were found to be more clonally expanded and to have lower generation probabilities than equally common non-associated chains. Several of the top co-occurrence clusters appeared to be linked to parvovirus B19, influenza, CMV and Epstein-Barr virus, according to a later analysis. This cohort had only TCR beta chains sequenced, and the lack of alpha or paired-chain data limited which features could be detected. Because the 87-base-pair reads could not distinguish some IMGT-functional V segments, including TRBV6-2 and TRBV6-3, those segments were excluded. According to a later genetic analysis, donors in an Asian-associated ancestry cluster had fewer N-insertions in productive TCRs than the roughly 660-donor mean. A further reported finding was that TCR beta sequences accurately predicted the HLA-A and HLA-B alleles for most subjects in the first cohort. The sequencing pipeline was judged likely to have produced a cluster of highly shared sequence variants as a technical artifact. When HLA alleles, especially DR and DQ, strongly co-occurred, attributing TCR associations to individual alleles was difficult. Most TCR sequences were observed very rarely across donors, whereas some public TCRs were present in many individuals. The presence/absence analyses assumed that sequencing depth was roughly uniform across donors, and that assumption may not be true. Because counts were too low, under 20 rarely observed V segments, including chromosome 9 orphons, were left out of the earlier analysis of 500 to 650 of the donors. In the study, around 150 TCR beta chains were listed as associated with cytomegalovirus.

The cohort comprised 666 healthy bone marrow donors. At the time of sampling, all cohort members were nominally healthy, though unrecorded immune exposures were likely present. The donor was CMV seronegative and belonged to the group of roughly 330 seronegative cohort members. A peripheral blood sample was provided by each donor, and peripheral blood mononuclear cells were used for TCR beta sequencing. Genomic DNA was extracted from the blood cell samples with the Qiagen DNeasy Blood Extraction Kit. Sequenced input: PBMCs. The V gene is TRBV27 and the J gene is TRBJ1-2; 8 bases in the junction line up with TRBD1. This receptor was obtained from a male donor in good health and CMV-seronegative. In nucleotides, the sequence is TGTGCCAGCAGTTCCCGGACAGGGCCGGCTAACTATGGCTACACCTTC. Its translation is CASSSRTGPANYGYTF.